This T cell receptor beta chain was profiled in a study of blood T cell repertoires in COVID-19. Study information: Sources were T cells, B-cell-depleted T cells, or PBMCs; the material itself was cDNA or gDNA.

The data were produced by immunoSEQ multiplex PCR, yet TCRdb's version contains in-frame clones alone and is incomplete. Of around 230,000 clones listed, around 90% were seen once; the top ten hold approximately 10%. Study members were between about 18 and 89 years old and lived in about two dozen US regions. This clone was recorded only once. The germline V gene encodes CDR1 KGHSH and CDR2 LQKENI. This CDR3 has 14 residues. V was shortened by 3 bases and J by 11 bases, with 17 bases between the two germline ends. This receptor was taken from a man aged 18 to 29 with acute COVID-19. The J gene is TRBJ1-3, the V gene TRBV18; possible D gene TRBD1, 6 bases. The sample taken for sequencing was PBMCs or T cells enriched from blood (not recorded which). The CDR3 sequence: CASSPRDTRSAIYF. DNA of the CDR3: TGTGCCAGCTCACCGAGGGACACCAGGTCGGCCATATATTTT.